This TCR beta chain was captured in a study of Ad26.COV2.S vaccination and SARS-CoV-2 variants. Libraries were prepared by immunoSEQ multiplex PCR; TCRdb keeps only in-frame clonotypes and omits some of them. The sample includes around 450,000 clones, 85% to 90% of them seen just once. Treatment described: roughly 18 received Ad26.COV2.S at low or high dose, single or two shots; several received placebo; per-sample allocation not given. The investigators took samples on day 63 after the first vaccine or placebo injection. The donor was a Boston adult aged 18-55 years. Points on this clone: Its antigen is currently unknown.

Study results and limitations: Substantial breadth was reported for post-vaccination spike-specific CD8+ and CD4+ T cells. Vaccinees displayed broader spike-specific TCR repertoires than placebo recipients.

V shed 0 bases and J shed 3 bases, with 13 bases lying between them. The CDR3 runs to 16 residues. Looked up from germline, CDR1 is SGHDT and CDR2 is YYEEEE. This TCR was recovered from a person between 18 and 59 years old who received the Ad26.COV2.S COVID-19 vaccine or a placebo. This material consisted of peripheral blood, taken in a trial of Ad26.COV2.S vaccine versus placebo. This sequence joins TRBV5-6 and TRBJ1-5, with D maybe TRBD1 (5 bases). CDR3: CASSLGGRVANQPQHF. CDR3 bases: TGTGCCAGCAGCTTGGGGGGCAGGGTCGCCAATCAGCCCCAGCATTTT.